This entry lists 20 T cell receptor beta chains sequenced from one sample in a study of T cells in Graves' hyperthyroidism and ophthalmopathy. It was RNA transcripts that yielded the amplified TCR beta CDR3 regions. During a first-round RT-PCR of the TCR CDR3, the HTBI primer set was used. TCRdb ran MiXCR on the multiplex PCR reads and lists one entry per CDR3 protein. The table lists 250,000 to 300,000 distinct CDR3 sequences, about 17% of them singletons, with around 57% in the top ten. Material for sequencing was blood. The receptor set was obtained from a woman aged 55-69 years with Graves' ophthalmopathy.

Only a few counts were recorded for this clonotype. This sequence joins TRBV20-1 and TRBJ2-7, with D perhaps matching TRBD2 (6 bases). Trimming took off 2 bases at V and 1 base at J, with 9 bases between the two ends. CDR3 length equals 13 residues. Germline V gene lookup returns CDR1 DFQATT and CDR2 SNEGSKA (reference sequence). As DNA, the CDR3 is TGCAGTGCTAGATTGACTAGGTCCTACGAGCAGTACTTC. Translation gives CSARLTRSYEQYF.

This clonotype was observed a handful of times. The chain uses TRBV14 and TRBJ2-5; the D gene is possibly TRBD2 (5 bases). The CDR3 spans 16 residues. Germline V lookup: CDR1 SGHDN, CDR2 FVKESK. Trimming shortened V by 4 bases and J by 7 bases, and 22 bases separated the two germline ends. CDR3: CASSLEGGMARRTQYF. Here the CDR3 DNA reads TGTGCCAGCAGCCTCGAAGGAGGTATGGCACGGCGGACCCAGTACTTC. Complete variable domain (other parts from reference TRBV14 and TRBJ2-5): EAGVTQFPSHSVIEKGQTVTLRCDPISGHDNLYWYRRVMGKEIKFLLHFVKESKQDESGMPNNRFLAERTGGTYSTLKVQPAELEDSGVYFCASSLEGGMARRTQYFGPGTRLLVL.

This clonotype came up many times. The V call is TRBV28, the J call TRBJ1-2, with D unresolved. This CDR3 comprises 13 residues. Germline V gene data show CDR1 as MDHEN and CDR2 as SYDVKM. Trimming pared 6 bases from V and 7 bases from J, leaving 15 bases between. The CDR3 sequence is CASRDSHLGGYTF. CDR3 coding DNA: TGTGCCAGCAGGGACTCTCACTTGGGTGGCTACACCTTC.

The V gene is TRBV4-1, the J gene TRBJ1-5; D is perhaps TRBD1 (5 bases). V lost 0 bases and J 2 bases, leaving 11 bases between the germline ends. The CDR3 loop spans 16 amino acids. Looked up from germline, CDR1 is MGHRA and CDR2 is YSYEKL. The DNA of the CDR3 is TGCGCCAGCAGCCAAGAATCCGGGGGGGGCAATCAGCCCCAGCATTTT. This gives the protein CASSQESGGGNQPQHF.

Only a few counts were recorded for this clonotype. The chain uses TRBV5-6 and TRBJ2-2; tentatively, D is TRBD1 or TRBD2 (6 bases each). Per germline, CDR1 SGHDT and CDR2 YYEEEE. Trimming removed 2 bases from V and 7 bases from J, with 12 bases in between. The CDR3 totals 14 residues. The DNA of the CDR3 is TGTGCCAGCAGCTTCCGGGGGCGGGACGGGGAGCTGTTTTTT. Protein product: CASSFRGRDGELFF.

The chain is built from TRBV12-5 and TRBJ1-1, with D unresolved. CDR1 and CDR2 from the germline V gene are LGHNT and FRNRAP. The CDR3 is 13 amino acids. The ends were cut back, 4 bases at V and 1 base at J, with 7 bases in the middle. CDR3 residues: CASGSAGNTEAFF. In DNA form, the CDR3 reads TGTGCTAGTGGTTCGGCCGGGAACACTGAAGCTTTCTTT.

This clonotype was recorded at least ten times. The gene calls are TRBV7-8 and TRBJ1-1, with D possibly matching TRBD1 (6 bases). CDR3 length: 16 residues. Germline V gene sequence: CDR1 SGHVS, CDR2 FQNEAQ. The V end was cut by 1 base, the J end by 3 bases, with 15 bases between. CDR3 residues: CASSLVGMQGYTEAFF. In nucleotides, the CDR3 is TGTGCCAGCAGCTTAGTGGGTATGCAGGGGTACACTGAAGCTTTCTTT.

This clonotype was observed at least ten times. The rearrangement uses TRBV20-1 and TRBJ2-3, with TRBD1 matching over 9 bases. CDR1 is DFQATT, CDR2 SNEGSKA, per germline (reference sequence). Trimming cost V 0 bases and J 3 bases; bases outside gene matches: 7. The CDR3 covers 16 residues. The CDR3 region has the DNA TGCAGTGCTAGAGATCGGCGGACAGGGGTAACAGATACGCAGTATTTT. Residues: CSARDRRTGVTDTQYF.

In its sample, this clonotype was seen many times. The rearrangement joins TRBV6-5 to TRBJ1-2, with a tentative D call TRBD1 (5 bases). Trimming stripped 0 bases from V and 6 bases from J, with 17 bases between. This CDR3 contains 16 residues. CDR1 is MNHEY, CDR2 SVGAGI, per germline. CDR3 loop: CASSYSGPARENGYTF. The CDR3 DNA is TGTGCCAGCAGTTACTCGGGTCCTGCCAGGGAGAATGGCTACACCTTC.

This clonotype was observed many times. The CDR3 here is CASSGSGNTIYF. The CDR3 bases are TGCGCCAGCAGCGGATCTGGAAACACCATATATTTT. The genes are TRBV5-1 and TRBJ1-3; D call uncertain. Trimming stripped 4 bases from V and 1 base from J, with 3 bases between. Germline CDR1 SGHRS, CDR2 YFSETQ. CDR3 length: 12 amino acids. Looking up the rest from reference TRBV5-1 and TRBJ1-3 gives the full variable domain: KAGVTQTPRYLIKTRGQQVTLSCSPISGHRSVSWYQQTPGQGLQFLFEYFSETQRNKGNFPGRFSGRQFSNSRSEMNVSTLELGDSALYLCASSGSGNTIYFGEGSWLTVV.

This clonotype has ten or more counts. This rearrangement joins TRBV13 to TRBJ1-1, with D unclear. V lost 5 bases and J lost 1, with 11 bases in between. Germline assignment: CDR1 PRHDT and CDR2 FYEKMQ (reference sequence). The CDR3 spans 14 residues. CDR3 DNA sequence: TGTGCCAGCAGCCCCTTTACTGCGAACACTGAAGCTTTCTTT. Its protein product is CASSPFTANTEAFF.

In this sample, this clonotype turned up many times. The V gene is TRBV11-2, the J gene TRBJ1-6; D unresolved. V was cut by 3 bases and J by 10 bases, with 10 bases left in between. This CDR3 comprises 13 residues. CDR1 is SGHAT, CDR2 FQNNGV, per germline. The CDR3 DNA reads TGTGCCAGCAGCTTCGGCTTAGAATCACCCCTCCACTTT. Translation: CASSFGLESPLHF.

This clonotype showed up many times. The CDR3 reads CASMVLQSSYEQYF. CDR3 coding DNA: TGTGCCAGCATGGTTCTACAGAGCTCCTACGAGCAGTACTTC. The rearrangement joins TRBV2 to TRBJ2-7; D is ambiguous. V shed 7 bases and J shed 0 bases, with 13 bases lying between them. The CDR3 totals 14 residues. Germline CDR1 reads SNHLY; CDR2 reads FYNNEI.

The CDR3 DNA is TGTGCCAGCAGCCAAATCTTGCTGGGAGGGACCCAGTACTTC. Its protein product is CASSQILLGGTQYF. This chain uses TRBV14 with TRBJ2-5, with D perhaps matching TRBD2 (6 bases). This CDR3 spans 14 amino acids. The V end lost 2 bases, the J end lost 7 bases, and 14 bases lay between the germline ends. Germline values: CDR1 SGHDN, CDR2 FVKESK. Looking up the rest from reference TRBV14 and TRBJ2-5 gives the full variable domain: EAGVTQFPSHSVIEKGQTVTLRCDPISGHDNLYWYRRVMGKEIKFLLHFVKESKQDESGMPNNRFLAERTGGTYSTLKVQPAELEDSGVYFCASSQILLGGTQYFGPGTRLLVL.

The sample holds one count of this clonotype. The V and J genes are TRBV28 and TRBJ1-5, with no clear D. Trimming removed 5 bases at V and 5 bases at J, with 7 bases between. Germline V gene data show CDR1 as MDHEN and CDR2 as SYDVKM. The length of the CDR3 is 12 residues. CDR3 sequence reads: CASSMVDQPQHF. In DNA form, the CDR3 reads TGTGCCAGCAGTATGGTGGATCAGCCCCAGCATTTT.

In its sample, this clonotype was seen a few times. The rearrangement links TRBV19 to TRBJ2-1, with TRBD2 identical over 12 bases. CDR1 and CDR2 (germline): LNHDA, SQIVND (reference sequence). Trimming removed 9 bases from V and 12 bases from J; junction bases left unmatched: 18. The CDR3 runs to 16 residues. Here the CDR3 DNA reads TGTGCCAGCTTGGGAGGGGCTAGCGGGAGGGCCGGGGGGCAGTTCTTC. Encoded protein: CASLGGASGRAGGQFF. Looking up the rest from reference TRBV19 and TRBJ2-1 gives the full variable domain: DGGITQSPKYLFRKEGQNVTLSCEQNLNHDAMYWYRQDPGQGLRLIYYSQIVNDFQKGDIAEGYSVSREKKESFPLTVTSAQKNPTAFYLCASLGGASGRAGGQFFGPGTRLTVL.

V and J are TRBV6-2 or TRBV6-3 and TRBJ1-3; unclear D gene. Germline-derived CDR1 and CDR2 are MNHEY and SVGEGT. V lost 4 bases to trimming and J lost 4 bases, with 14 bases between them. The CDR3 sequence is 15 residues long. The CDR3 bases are TGTGCCAGCAGTTGGACGGCCGTCGCAGGAAACACCATATATTTT. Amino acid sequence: CASSWTAVAGNTIYF.

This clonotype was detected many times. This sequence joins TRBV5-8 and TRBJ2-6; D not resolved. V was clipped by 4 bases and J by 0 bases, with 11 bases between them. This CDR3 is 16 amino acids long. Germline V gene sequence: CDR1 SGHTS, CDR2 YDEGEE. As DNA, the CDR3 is TGTGCCAGCAGCCCACTTCCACGCTCTGGGGCCAACGTCCTGACTTTC. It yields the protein CASSPLPRSGANVLTF.

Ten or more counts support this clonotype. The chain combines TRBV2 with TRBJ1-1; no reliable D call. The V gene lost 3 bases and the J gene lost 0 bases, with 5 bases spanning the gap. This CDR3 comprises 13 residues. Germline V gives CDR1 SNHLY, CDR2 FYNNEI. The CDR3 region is CASSEEVNTEAFF. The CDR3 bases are TGTGCCAGCAGTGAGGAGGTGAACACTGAAGCTTTCTTT.

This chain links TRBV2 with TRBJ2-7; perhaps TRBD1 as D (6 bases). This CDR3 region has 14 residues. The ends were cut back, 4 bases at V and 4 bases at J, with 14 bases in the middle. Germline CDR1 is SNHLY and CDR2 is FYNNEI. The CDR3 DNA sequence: TGTGCCAGCAGTGGGAGGACAGACCTTTACGAGCAGTACTTC. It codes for CASSGRTDLYEQYF.